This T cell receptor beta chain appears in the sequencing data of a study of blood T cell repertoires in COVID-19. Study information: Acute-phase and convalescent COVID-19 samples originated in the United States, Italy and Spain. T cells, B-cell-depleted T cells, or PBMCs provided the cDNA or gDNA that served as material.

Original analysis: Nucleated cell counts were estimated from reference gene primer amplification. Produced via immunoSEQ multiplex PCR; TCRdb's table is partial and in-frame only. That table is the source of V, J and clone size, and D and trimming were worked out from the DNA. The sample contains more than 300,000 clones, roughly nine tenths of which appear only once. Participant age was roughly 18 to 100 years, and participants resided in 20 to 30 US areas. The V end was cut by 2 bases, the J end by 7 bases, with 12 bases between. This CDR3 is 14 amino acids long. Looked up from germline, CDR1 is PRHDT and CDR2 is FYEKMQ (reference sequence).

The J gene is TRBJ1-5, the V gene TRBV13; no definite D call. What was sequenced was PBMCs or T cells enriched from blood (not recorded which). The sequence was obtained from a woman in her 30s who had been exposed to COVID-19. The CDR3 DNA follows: TGTGCCAGCAGCTTATTGCGGGAGGGCCAGCCCCAGCATTTT. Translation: CASSLLREGQPQHF.